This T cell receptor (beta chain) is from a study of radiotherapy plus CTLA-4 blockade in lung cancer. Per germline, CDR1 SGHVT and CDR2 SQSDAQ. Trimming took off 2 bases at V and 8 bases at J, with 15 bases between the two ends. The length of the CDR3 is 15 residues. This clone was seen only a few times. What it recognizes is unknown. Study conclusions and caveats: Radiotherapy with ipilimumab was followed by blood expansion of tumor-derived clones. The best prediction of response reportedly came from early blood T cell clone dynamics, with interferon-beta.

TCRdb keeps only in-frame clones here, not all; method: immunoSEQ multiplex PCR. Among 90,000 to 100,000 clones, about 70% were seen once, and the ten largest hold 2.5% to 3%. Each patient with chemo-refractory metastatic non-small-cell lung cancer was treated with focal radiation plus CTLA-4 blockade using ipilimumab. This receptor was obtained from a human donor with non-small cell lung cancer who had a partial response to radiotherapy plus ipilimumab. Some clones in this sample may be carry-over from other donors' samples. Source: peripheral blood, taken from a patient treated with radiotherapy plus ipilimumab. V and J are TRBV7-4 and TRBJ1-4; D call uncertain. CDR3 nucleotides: TGTGCCAGCAGCTTATTGGGAGGTGGAGGAGAAAAACTGTTTTTT. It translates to CASSLLGGGGEKLFF.